The 18 T cell receptor beta chains listed next were all sequenced from one sample in a study of blood T cell repertoires in COVID-19 (dated by TCRdb to 2020 to 2021). Receptors were amplified or captured by the immunoSEQ multiplex PCR assay. TCRdb took this table from immuneACCESS and kept in-frame rearrangements with V and J called. Such tables lack part of the clones; where checked against another copy, unresolved V genes explain under half of the gap, and the rest is unexplained. Across this sample there are more than 200,000 clones, with 86% seen only once. More than 5.5% of the sample rests with the top ten. Sequencing used peripheral blood. The receptors were sampled from a man older than 75 with acute or convalescent COVID-19.

The rearrangement joins TRBV6-2 or TRBV6-3 to TRBJ2-1; D may be TRBD1 (6 bases). V was pared by 6 bases and J by 6 bases, with 12 bases between. This CDR3 has 13 residues. Germline assignment: CDR1 MNHEY and CDR2 SVGEGT. The CDR3 bases are TGTGCCAGCAGCAGACGGACAGTCAATGAGCAGTTCTTC. This translates into CASSRRTVNEQFF.

This chain connects TRBV6-5 to TRBJ1-1, with no clear D. Germline lookup yields CDR1 MNHEY and CDR2 SVGAGI. The ends were cut back, 9 bases at V and 3 bases at J, with 14 bases in the middle. This CDR3 contains 13 residues. The CDR3 is CASRLVADTEAFF. The CDR3 DNA sequence: TGTGCCAGTCGGTTGGTCGCGGACACTGAAGCTTTCTTT.

V is TRBV6-2 or TRBV6-3 and J is TRBJ2-3; D possibly corresponds to TRBD2 (5 bases). V was pared by 3 bases and J by 5 bases, with 15 bases between. The CDR3 length is 15 residues. Germline assignment: CDR1 MNHEY and CDR2 SVGEGT. The CDR3 DNA is TGTGCCAGCAGTTATGGAGGACCCCGAGGAGATACGCAGTATTTT. This translates into CASSYGGPRGDTQYF.

The V call is TRBV7-6, the J call TRBJ2-3; 9 nucleotides match TRBD2. V lost 6 bases to trimming and J lost 0 bases; unmatched junction nucleotides: 4. CDR1 is SGHVS, CDR2 FNYEAQ, per germline. The CDR3 has 15 amino acids. CDR3 in amino acids: CASSPSGKSTDTQYF. CDR3 coding DNA: TGTGCCAGCAGTCCTAGCGGGAAGAGCACAGATACGCAGTATTTT.

The V and J genes are TRBV5-1 and TRBJ2-3, with 10 bases identical to TRBD1. V gave up 5 bases and J gave up 3 bases; unmatched junction bases: 6. The germline CDR1 and CDR2 sequences are SGHRS and YFSETQ. The CDR3 has 15 amino acids. The CDR3 spells CASSTGTGATDTQYF. The CDR3 bases are TGCGCCAGCAGTACCGGGACAGGGGCGACAGATACGCAGTATTTT.

The chain carries TRBV3-1 (or the pseudogene TRBV3-2) and TRBJ2-3, with 9 bases identical to TRBD2. V lost 0 bases to trimming and J lost 1 base; unmatched junction nucleotides: 5. Germline V gene data show CDR1 as LGHDT and CDR2 as YNNKEL (reference sequence). The length of the CDR3 is 17 residues. The CDR3 DNA follows: TGTGCCAGCAGCCAAGATCTCCTAGCGGGACGCACAGATACGCAGTATTTT. It is translated as CASSQDLLAGRTDTQYF.

The rearrangement links TRBV28 to TRBJ2-7; 11 bases align to TRBD2. V lost 0 bases and J lost 0; bases outside the gene matches: 4. Germline V gives CDR1 MDHEN, CDR2 SYDVKM. The CDR3 totals 17 residues. CDR3 nucleotides: TGTGCCAGCAGTTTATGGGCTAGCGGGAGGAACTCCTACGAGCAGTACTTC. Translation: CASSLWASGRNSYEQYF.

The V gene is TRBV21-1, the J gene TRBJ2-3; the table's TRBD1 call for D was not verified on the DNA. TRBV21-1 is an annotated pseudogene. CDR3 length: 15 amino acids. DNA for the CDR3: TGTGCCAGCAGCAGTGGGCAGATACGCACAGATACGCAGTATTTT. This translates into CASSSGQIRTDTQYF.

V gene TRBV7-9 combines with J gene TRBJ2-1, with TRBD1 as a possible D gene (6 bases). V was trimmed by 5 bases and J by 3 bases, leaving 26 bases between them. The CDR3 loop spans 19 amino acids. Germline assignment: CDR1 SEHNR and CDR2 FQNEAQ (reference sequence). The CDR3 region has the DNA TGTGCCAGCAGCACGCCACTTGGGATCAGGGGACATCGCTACAATGAGCAGTTCTTC. This codes for CASSTPLGIRGHRYNEQFF. The whole variable domain, filled in from reference TRBV7-9 and TRBJ2-1, reads DTGVSQNPRHKITKRGQNVTFRCDPISEHNRLYWYRQTLGQGPEFLTYFQNEAQLEKSRLLSDRFSAERPKGSFSTLEIQRTEQGDSAMYLCASSTPLGIRGHRYNEQFFGPGTRLTVL.

The genes are TRBV6-1 and TRBJ1-3; no reliable D call. Germline CDR1 MNHNS, CDR2 SASEGT. Trimming pared 2 bases from V and 0 bases from J, leaving 11 bases between. The CDR3 sequence is 16 residues long. As DNA, the CDR3 is TGTGCCAGCAGTGAAAATGTACGCGTCTCTGGAAACACCATATATTTT. It translates to CASSENVRVSGNTIYF.

V usage is TRBV30 and J usage is TRBJ1-4; unclear D gene. Germline CDR1 reads GTSNPN; CDR2 reads SVGIG (reference sequence). The CDR3 consists of 11 residues. With 0 bases removed from V and 13 bases from J, the gap between germline ends came to 9 bases. As DNA, the CDR3 is TGTGCCTGGAGTGTCCCGGGGAGACTGTTTTTT. It yields the protein CAWSVPGRLFF.

The chain has TRBV6-6 and TRBJ1-2; 7 bases are a match to TRBD1. This CDR3 has 13 residues. V was clipped by 2 bases and J by 3 bases; unmatched bases: 0. Germline lookup yields CDR1 MNHNY and CDR2 SVGAGI (reference sequence). CDR3: CASSYDRDYGYTF. Written as DNA, the CDR3 is TGTGCCAGCAGTTACGACAGGGACTATGGCTACACCTTC.

This chain uses TRBV28 with TRBJ1-5; D is unresolved. The CDR3 loop spans 15 amino acids. The V and J ends lost 6 bases and 4 bases respectively, with 16 bases between them. CDR1 and CDR2 from the germline V gene are MDHEN and SYDVKM. CDR3 sequence: CASRDTGLPNQPQHF. In nucleotides, the CDR3 is TGTGCCAGCAGAGATACCGGACTCCCAAATCAGCCCCAGCATTTT.

The rearrangement uses TRBV5-1 and TRBJ1-4; 9 bases are a match to TRBD1. V was pared by 4 bases and J by 7 bases, with 11 bases of the junction left unmatched. The germline V gene encodes CDR1 SGHRS and CDR2 YFSETQ. There are 16 residues in the CDR3. This CDR3 reads CASSLIPGQGGEKLFF. CDR3 DNA sequence: TGCGCCAGCAGCCTTATACCGGGACAGGGAGGTGAAAAACTGTTTTTT.

The V and J genes are TRBV18 and TRBJ2-2; 9 bases line up with TRBD2. This CDR3 is 15 amino acids long. The junction had 9 bases not matched to a gene; V was cut back by 8 bases and J by 5 bases. Germline assignment: CDR1 KGHSH and CDR2 LQKENI. CDR3 coding DNA: TGTGCCAGCACTATTGGGACTAGCATAACCGGGGAGCTGTTTTTT. Protein: CASTIGTSITGELFF.

This chain connects TRBV21-1 to TRBJ2-5; TRBD2, the D gene given by the table, was not confirmed from the DNA. TRBV21-1 is labeled a pseudogene. The CDR3 loop spans 15 amino acids. This CDR3 reads CASPLAEVRGETQYF. The CDR3 bases are TGTGCCAGCCCCCTCGCGGAGGTTCGGGGAGAGACCCAGTACTTC.

The V gene is TRBV7-2, the J gene TRBJ2-2, with D maybe TRBD2 (6 bases). Trimming shortened V by 2 bases and J by 4 bases, and 11 bases separated the two germline ends. The CDR3 is made up of 15 amino acids. Germline CDR1 reads SGHTA; CDR2 reads FQGNSA. CDR3 residues: CASSLLGGATGELFF. For the CDR3, the DNA is TGTGCCAGCAGCTTACTCGGGGGAGCCACCGGGGAGCTGTTTTTT.

This chain uses TRBV18 with TRBJ1-1; 7 bases agree with TRBD1. V shed 5 bases, J shed 4 bases, and the junction held 10 bases outside the gene matches. Germline V gives CDR1 KGHSH, CDR2 LQKENI. The CDR3 is 15 amino acids. DNA for the CDR3: TGTGCCAGCTCAAGACAGGGAGTAGATATCACTGAAGCTTTCTTT. It specifies CASSRQGVDITEAFF.